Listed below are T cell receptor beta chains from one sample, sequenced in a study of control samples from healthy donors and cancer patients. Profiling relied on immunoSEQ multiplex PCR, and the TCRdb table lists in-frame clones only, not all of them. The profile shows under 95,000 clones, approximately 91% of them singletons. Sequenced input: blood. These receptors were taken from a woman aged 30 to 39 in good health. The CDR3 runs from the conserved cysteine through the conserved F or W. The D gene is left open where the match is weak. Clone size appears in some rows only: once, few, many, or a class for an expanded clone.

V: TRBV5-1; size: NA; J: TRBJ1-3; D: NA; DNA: TGCGCCAGCAGCCCGGGGGACGGCCCTCTCTCTGGAAACACCATATATTTT; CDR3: CASSPGDGPLSGNTIYF
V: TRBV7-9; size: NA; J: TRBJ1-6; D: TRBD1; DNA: TGTGCCAGCAGCCGGGGACAGGGGAATTCACCCCTCCACTTT; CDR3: CASSRGQGNSPLHF
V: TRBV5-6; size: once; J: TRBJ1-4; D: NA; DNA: TGTGCCAGCAGATCCCATGGGAGGGCCGGACTGTTTTTT; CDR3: CASRSHGRAGLFF
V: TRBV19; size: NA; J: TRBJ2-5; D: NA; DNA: TGTGCCAGTAGTATACGGGGTTTCCAAGAGACCCAGTACTTC; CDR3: CASSIRGFQETQYF
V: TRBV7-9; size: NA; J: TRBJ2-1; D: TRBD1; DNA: TGTGCCAGCAGCCCCAGGGACAGTCGGGCTGAGTTCTTC; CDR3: CASSPRDSRAEFF
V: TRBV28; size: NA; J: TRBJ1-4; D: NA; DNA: TGTGCCAGCAGTTTCTCTGCGGCAACTAATGAAAAACTGTTTTTT; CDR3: CASSFSAATNEKLFF
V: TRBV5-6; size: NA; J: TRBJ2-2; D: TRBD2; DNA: TGTGCCACCAGCATGGGACTAGCGGAGAACACCGGGGAGCTGTTTTTT; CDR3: CATSMGLAENTGELFF
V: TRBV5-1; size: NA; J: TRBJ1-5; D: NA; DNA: TGCGCCAGCAGCCATACCTCGGGGATTGGCCAGCCCCAGCATTTT; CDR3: CASSHTSGIGQPQHF
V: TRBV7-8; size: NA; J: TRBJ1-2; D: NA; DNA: TGTGCCAGCAGCATGGACAGAAACTATGGCTACACCTTC; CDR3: CASSMDRNYGYTF
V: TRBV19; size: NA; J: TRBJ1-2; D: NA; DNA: TGTGCCAGTAGACCGGGAAGCGGGCTCCCCGGCGGCTACACCTTC; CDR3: CASRPGSGLPGGYTF
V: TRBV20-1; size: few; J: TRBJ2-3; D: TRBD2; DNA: TGCAGTGCTAGTCGAGCGGGGGGATTCACAGATACGCAGTATTTT; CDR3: CSASRAGGFTDTQYF
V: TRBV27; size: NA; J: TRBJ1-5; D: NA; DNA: TGTGCCAGCAGTTTATCGGGGGGAAGCAATCAGCCCCAGCATTTT; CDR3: CASSLSGGSNQPQHF